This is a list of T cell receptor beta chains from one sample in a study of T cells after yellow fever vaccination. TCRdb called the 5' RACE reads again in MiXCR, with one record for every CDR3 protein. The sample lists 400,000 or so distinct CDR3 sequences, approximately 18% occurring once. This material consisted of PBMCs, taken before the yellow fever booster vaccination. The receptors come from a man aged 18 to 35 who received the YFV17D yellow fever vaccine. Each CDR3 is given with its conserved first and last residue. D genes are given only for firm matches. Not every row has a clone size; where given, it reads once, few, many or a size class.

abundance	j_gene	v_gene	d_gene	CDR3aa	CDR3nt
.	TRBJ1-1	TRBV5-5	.	CASSLSQADMNTEAFF	TGTGCCAGCAGCTTGAGCCAGGCCGACATGAACACTGAAGCTTTCTTT
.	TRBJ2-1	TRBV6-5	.	CASGPAGNEQFF	TGTGCCAGCGGCCCGGCAGGGAATGAGCAGTTCTTC
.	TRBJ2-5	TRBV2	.	CASTEEGPRRETQYF	TGTGCCAGCACTGAGGAGGGCCCTAGGAGAGAGACCCAGTACTTC
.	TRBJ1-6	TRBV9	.	CASRRDGGSSPLHF	TGTGCCAGCCGACGGGATGGGGGTAGTTCACCCCTCCACTTT
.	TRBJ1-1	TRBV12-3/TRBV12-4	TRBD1	CASTQRGTGGTEAFF	TGTGCCAGCACCCAACGGGGGACAGGCGGGACTGAAGCTTTCTTT
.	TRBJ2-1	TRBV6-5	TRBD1	CASSYLPRGLSSYNEQFF	TGTGCCAGCAGCTATCTCCCGAGGGGGCTAAGCTCCTACAATGAGCAGTTCTTC
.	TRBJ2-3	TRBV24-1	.	CATSDLQRGGNTDTQYF	TGTGCCACCAGTGATTTGCAACGTGGGGGAAACACAGATACGCAGTATTTT
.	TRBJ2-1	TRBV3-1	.	CASSPFGVHSYNEQFF	TGTGCCAGCAGCCCTTTCGGGGTCCACTCCTACAATGAGCAGTTCTTC
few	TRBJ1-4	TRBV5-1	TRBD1	CASSSGQGALEKLFF	TGCGCCAGCAGCTCGGGACAGGGGGCTTTAGAAAAACTGTTTTTT
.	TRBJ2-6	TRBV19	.	CASSIRAKSSGANVLTF	TGTGCCAGTAGTATCAGGGCCAAGAGCTCTGGGGCCAACGTCCTGACTTTC
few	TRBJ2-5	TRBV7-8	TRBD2	CASSPWTSRLRGETQYF	TGTGCCAGCAGCCCCTGGACTAGCAGATTACGGGGAGAGACCCAGTACTTC
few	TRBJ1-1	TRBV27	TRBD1	CASSPWDRGDTAFF	TGTGCCAGCAGTCCGTGGGACAGGGGGGATACCGCTTTCTTT
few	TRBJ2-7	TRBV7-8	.	CASSLATEVQYF	TGTGCCAGCAGCTTAGCTACAGAGGTGCAGTACTTC
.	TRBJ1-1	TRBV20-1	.	CSARTDKGGAFF	TGCAGTGCTAGAACTGACAAGGGGGGAGCTTTCTTT
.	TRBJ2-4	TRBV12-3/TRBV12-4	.	CASSFGGAKNIQYF	TGTGCCAGCAGTTTTGGTGGGGCCAAAAACATTCAGTACTTC